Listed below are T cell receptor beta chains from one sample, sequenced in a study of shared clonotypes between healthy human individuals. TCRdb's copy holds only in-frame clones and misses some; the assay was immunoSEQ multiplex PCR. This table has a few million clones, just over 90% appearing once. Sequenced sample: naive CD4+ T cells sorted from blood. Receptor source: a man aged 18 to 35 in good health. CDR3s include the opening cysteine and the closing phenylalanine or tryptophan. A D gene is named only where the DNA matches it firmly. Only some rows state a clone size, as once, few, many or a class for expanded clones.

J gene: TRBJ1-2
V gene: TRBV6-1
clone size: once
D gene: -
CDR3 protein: CATPRRDNFYGNTF
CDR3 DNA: TGTGCCACCCCACGCCGGGACAATTTCTATGGCAACACCTTC

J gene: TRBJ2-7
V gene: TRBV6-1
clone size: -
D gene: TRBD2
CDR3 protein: CASTPWDYTDEQYF
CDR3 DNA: TGTGCCAGCACCCCCTGGGACTATACTGACGAGCAGTACTTC

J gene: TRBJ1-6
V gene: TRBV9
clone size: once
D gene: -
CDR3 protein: CASSVDPGGAGNSPLHF
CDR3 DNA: TGTGCCAGCAGCGTAGACCCGGGGGGGGCAGGCAATTCACCCCTCCACTTT

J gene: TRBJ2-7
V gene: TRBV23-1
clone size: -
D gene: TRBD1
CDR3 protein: CASSRDRFYEQYF
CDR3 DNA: TGCGCCAGCAGCCGGGACAGGTTCTACGAGCAGTACTTC

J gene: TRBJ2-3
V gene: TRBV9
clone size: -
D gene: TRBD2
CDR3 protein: CASSVGLAGASTDTQYF
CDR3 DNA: TGTGCCAGCAGCGTAGGACTAGCGGGGGCTAGCACAGATACGCAGTATTTT

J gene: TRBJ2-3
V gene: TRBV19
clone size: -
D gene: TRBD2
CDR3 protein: CASSIDGTSRGTDTQYF
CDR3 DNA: TGTGCCAGTAGTATAGATGGGACTAGCAGAGGCACAGATACGCAGTATTTT

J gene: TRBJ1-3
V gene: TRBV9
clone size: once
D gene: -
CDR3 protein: CASSVGLPGSGNTIYF
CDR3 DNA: TGTGCCAGCAGCGTCGGACTGCCGGGCTCTGGAAACACCATATATTTT

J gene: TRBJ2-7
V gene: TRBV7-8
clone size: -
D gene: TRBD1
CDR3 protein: CASSSTGGSYEQYF
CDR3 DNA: TGTGCCAGCAGCTCTACAGGGGGGTCTTACGAGCAGTACTTC

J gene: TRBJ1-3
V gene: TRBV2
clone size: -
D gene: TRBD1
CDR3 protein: CASSDRDSGNTIYF
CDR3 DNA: TGTGCCAGCAGCGACAGGGACTCTGGAAACACCATATATTTT

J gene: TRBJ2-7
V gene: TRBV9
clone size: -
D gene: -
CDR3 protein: CASSVASSSYEQYF
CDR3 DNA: TGTGCCAGCAGCGTAGCTAGCAGCTCCTACGAGCAGTACTTC

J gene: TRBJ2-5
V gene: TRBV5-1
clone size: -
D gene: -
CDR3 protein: CASGVIGGSGETQYF
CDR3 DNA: TGCGCCAGCGGAGTCATCGGAGGTTCGGGGGAGACCCAGTACTTC

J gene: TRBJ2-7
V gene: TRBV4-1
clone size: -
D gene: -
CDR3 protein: CASSQDGHGGPGEQYF
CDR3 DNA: TGCGCCAGCAGCCAAGATGGTCATGGGGGGCCGGGGGAGCAGTACTTC

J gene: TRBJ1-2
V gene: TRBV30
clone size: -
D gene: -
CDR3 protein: CAWRVLGKGVENGYTF
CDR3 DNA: TGTGCCTGGAGAGTCCTCGGAAAGGGGGTCGAGAATGGCTACACCTTC

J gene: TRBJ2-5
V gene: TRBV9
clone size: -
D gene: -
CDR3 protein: CASSVGRLETQYF
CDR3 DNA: TGTGCCAGCAGCGTAGGCAGGTTAGAGACCCAGTACTTC

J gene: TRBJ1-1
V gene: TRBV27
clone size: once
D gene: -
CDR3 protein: CASRQWGSLGTEAFF
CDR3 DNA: TGTGCCAGCCGTCAATGGGGGTCCCTGGGGACTGAAGCTTTCTTT

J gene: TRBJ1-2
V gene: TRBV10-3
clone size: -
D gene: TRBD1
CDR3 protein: CAISDQTGTDGYTF
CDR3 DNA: TGTGCCATCAGTGACCAGACAGGGACTGATGGCTACACCTTC

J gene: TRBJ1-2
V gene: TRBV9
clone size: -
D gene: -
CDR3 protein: CASSVDGYGYTF
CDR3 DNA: TGTGCCAGCAGCGTAGACGGATATGGCTACACCTTC

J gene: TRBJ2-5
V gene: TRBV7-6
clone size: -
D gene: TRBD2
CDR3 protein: CASSSSTSGTQETQYF
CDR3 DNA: TGTGCCAGCAGCTCCTCGACTAGCGGGACACAAGAGACCCAGTACTTC

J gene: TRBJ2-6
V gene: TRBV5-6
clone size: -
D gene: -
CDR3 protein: CASSLGSSGTGANVLTF
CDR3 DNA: TGTGCCAGCAGCTTGGGAAGTTCGGGGACTGGGGCCAACGTCCTGACTTTC

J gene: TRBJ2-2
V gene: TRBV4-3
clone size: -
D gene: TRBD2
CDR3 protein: CASSQDQLAGVYGELFF
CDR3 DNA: TGCGCCAGCAGCCAAGACCAACTAGCGGGAGTGTACGGGGAGCTGTTTTTT

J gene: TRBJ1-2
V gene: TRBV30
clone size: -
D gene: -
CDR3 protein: CAWSPSGNYGYTF
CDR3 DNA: TGTGCCTGGAGTCCCTCGGGGAACTATGGCTACACCTTC

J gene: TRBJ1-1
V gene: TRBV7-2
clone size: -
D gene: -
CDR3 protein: CASSLQGEVMNTEAFF
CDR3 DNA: TGTGCCAGCAGCTTACAGGGCGAGGTGATGAACACTGAAGCTTTCTTT

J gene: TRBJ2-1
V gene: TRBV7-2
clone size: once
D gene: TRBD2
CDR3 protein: CASGKSGGAAGEQFF
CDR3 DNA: TGTGCCAGCGGAAAAAGCGGGGGGGCCGCGGGTGAGCAGTTCTTC

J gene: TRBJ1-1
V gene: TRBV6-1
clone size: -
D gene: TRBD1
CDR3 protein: CASSSTGGAFF
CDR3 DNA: TGTGCCAGCAGTAGTACAGGGGGAGCTTTCTTT

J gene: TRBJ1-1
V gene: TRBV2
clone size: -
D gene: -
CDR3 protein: CASSLMNTEAFF
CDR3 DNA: TGTGCCAGCAGTCTGATGAACACTGAAGCTTTCTTT

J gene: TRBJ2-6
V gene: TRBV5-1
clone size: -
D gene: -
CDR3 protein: CASSLYAGIGANVLTF
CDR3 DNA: TGCGCCAGCAGCTTGTATGCAGGAATTGGGGCCAACGTCCTGACTTTC

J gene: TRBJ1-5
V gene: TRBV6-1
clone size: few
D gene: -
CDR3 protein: CASSETGRVGQPQHF
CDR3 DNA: TGTGCCAGCAGTGAAACCGGGAGGGTCGGTCAGCCCCAGCATTTT

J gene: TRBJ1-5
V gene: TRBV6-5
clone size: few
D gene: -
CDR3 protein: CASRARGVNQPQHF
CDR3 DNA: TGTGCCAGCAGGGCGCGTGGGGTCAATCAGCCCCAGCATTTT

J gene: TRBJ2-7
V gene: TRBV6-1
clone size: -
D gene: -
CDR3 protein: CASSDWPGNEQYF
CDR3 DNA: TGTGCCAGCAGTGACTGGCCCGGTAACGAGCAGTACTTC

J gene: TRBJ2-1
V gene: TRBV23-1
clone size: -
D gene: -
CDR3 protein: CASSQLDFRAGEQFF
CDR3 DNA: TGCGCCAGCAGTCAACTAGACTTCAGGGCTGGTGAGCAGTTCTTC

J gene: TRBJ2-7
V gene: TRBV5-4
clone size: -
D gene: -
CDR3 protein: CASSLMGPSSYEQYF
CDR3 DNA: TGTGCCAGCAGCTTGATGGGACCAAGCTCCTACGAGCAGTACTTC

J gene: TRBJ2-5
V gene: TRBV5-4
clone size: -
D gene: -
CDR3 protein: CASSFQTGYQETQYF
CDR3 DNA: TGTGCCAGCAGCTTCCAAACAGGATACCAAGAGACCCAGTACTTC

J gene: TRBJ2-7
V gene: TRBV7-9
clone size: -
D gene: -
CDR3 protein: CASSASVEQYF
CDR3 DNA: TGTGCCAGCAGCGCCTCGGTCGAGCAGTACTTC

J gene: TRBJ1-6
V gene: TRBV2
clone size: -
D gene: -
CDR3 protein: CASRPESYNSPLHF
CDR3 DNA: TGTGCCAGCAGGCCGGAGTCCTATAATTCACCCCTCCACTTT

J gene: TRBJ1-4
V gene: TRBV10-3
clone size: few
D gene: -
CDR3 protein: CASTGGEKLFF
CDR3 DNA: TGTGCCTCGACGGGTGGGGAAAAACTGTTTTTT

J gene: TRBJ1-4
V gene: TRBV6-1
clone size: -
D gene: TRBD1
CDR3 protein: CASSEDGRGITNEKLFF
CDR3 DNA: TGTGCCAGCAGTGAAGACGGCAGGGGGATCACTAATGAAAAACTGTTTTTT

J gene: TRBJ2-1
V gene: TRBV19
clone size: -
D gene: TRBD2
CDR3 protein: CASSGWTSGFYNEQFF
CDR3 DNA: TGTGCCAGTAGTGGCTGGACTAGCGGGTTCTACAATGAGCAGTTCTTC

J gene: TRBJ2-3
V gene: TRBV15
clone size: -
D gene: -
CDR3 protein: CATSRDLGYSTDTQYF
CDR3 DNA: TGTGCCACCAGCAGAGATTTAGGCTACAGTACAGATACGCAGTATTTT

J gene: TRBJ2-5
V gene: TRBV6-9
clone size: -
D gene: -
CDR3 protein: CASIPGRIFETQYF
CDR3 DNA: TGTGCCAGCATACCGGGACGAATATTTGAGACCCAGTACTTC

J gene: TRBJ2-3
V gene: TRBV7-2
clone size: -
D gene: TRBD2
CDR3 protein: CASSSRLAGGSTQYF
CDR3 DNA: TGTGCCAGCAGCTCCCGGCTAGCGGGAGGCTCTACGCAGTATTTT

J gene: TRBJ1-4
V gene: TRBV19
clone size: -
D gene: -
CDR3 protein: CARVEGTCLDSCGEKLFF
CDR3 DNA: TGTGCCAGAGTGGAGGGGACCTGTCTTGACAGTTGTGGTGAAAAACTGTTTTTT

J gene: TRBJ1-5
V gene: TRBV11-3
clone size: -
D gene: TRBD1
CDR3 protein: CASLYRTGASGSNQPQHF
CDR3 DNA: TGTGCCTCCTTGTACCGGACAGGGGCTTCGGGGAGCAATCAGCCCCAGCATTTT

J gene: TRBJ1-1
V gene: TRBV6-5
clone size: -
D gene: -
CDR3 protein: CASPQGNTEAFF
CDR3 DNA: TGTGCCAGTCCTCAGGGGAACACTGAAGCTTTCTTT

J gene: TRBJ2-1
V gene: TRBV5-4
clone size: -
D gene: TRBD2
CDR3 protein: CASSGTSGANSYNEQFF
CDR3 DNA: TGTGCCAGCAGCGGGACTAGCGGGGCCAACTCCTACAATGAGCAGTTCTTC

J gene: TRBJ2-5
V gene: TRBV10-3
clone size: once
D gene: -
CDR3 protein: CAISVRGQETQYF
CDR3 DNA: TGTGCCATCAGTGTCAGGGGCCAAGAGACCCAGTACTTC

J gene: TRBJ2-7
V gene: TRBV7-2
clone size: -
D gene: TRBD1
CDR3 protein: CASSPRTGSYEQYF
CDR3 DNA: TGTGCCAGCAGCCCGAGGACAGGGTCCTACGAGCAGTACTTC

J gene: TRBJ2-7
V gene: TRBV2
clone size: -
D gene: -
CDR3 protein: CASGTGGAYEQYF
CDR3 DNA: TGTGCCAGCGGAACAGGGGGGGCCTACGAGCAGTACTTC

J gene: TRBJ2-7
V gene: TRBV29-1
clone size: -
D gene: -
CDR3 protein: CSAGGALDEQYF
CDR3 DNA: TGCAGCGCGGGGGGCGCACTGGACGAGCAGTACTTC

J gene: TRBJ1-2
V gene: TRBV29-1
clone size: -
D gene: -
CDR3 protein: CSVEAWGDRGYTF
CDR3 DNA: TGCAGCGTTGAAGCCTGGGGGGACCGCGGCTACACCTTC

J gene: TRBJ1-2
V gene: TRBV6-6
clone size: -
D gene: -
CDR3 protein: CASSFPGQPTYTF
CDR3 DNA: TGTGCCAGCAGTTTTCCGGGACAACCTACCTACACCTTC

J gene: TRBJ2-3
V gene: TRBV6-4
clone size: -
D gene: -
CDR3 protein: CASSDSWTSTDTQYF
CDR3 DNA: TGTGCCAGCAGTGACTCATGGACCAGCACAGATACGCAGTATTTT

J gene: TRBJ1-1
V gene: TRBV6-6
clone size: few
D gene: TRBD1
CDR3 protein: CASSPGGTDTEAFF
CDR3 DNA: TGTGCCAGCAGTCCAGGGGGTACGGATACTGAAGCTTTCTTT

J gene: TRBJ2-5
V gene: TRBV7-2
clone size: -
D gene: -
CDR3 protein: CASSLGNRETQYF
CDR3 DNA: TGTGCCAGCAGCTTAGGAAATCGGGAGACCCAGTACTTC

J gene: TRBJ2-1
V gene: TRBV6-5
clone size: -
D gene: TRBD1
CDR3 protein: CASSYGDRYYNEQFF
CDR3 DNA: TGTGCCAGCAGTTATGGGGACAGGTATTACAATGAGCAGTTCTTC